This TCR beta chain originates from a study of circulating and synovial CD4+ cells in juvenile arthritis (dated by TCRdb to the mid-2010s). General notes on the study: Within each patient, the study compared the TCRbeta CDR3 repertoires of three groups: circulating HLA-DR+ CD4 T cells, bulk blood CD4 T cells, and synovial CD4 T cells. The goal of repertoire sequencing was to confirm that a circulating synovial-like CD4 T cell subset was enriched in synovial clonotypes.

Donors of the sequenced samples were patients with active juvenile idiopathic arthritis. Cells were sorted right after thawing, and dead cells were excluded with Live/Dead Fixable Near-IR Stain. Libraries were constructed by the immunoSEQ multiplex PCR assay. An external provider carried out the TCRbeta CDR3 sequencing as a commercial service. The original methods were these. Productive nucleotide sequences and amino acid sequences obtained through in silico translation were used in the analyses. To equalise sample size, diversity was assessed as Renyi entropy across alpha values by taking the median of 200 repeated subsamples. The distance between each pair of repertoires was calculated as one minus the Chao-modified Jaccard index, which corrects for under-sampling, and this distance was used for clustering. Frequency-weighted overlap with synovial clonotypes was computed over 200 sample sizes, 200 draws without replacement each, and reported at the smaller sample's size. Not all clones reach the TCRdb copy of this immuneACCESS table, which keeps in-frame sequences only. Checked studies attribute under half of the gap to unresolved V genes and leave the rest unexplained. V, J and clone size are those of that table, while D and trimming were read from the DNA. The sample table holds 30,000 to 40,000 clones, of which 90% to 95% were seen once. About 0.15% of the sample is taken by the ten largest.

Remarks on this clone: Its specific antigen is unknown. No qualities accompany the bases; no much larger clone lies one base away.

Broader findings and caveats from the paper: Because T cell genome counts in CPL samples and bulk blood CD4 samples differed by at least an order of magnitude, sample-size effects were addressed. Circulating pathogenic-like lymphocytes clustered together with synovial T cells and shared a substantially larger fraction of CDR3 sequences with synovium than bulk blood did. The difference between circulating pathogenic-like lymphocytes and bulk blood T cells was not detected by traditional Vbeta family usage analysis. Because overlap with synovium rose as sequencing depth increased, the measured fractions of shared clonotypes likely underestimated the overlap of the full repertoire. Synovial and circulating pathogenic-like lymphocyte repertoires were less diverse than bulk blood CD4 repertoires, and some CPL samples were as oligoclonal as synovium.

The germline V gene (reference sequence) sets CDR1 to SGHNT and CDR2 to YYREEE. From its cysteine to its phenylalanine, the CDR3 spans 15 amino acids. Only CDR3 DNA remains: 45 bases, in frame from the first base. At the junction V is shortened by 2 bases and J by 2 bases, with 11 bases in between. The sequence was collected from a human donor with juvenile idiopathic arthritis. The chain employs TRBV5-4 and TRBJ1-3, with no confidently assigned D gene. The sample was CD4+ T cells from blood. The nucleotide sequence is TGTGCCAGCAGCTTTACTGGAGGGCCTGGAAACACCATATATTTT. This encodes CASSFTGGPGNTIYF.